This T cell receptor (beta chain) was sequenced during a study of CD8 T cells in ankylosing spondylitis. Study-wide results and limits: Characteristic of ankylosing spondylitis blood, it appeared, was a TCR beta motif comprising several highly homologous variants. In ankylosing spondylitis patients, matched synovial fluid reportedly showed significant enrichment of disease-linked clones.

V was clipped by 5 bases and J by 0 bases, with 14 bases between them. In germline, CDR1 is PRHDT, CDR2 FYEKMQ (reference sequence). The CDR3 has 15 residues. Libraries of TCR beta came from quantitative 5'-RACE with molecular barcodes. TCRdb re-called the 5' RACE reads through MiXCR, storing one row per CDR3 protein. The sample includes 230,000 or so distinct CDR3 sequences, roughly 18% of them seen just once. As concerns this clonotype: Antigen specificity is unknown.

The clonotype originates from a male donor with ankylosing spondylitis or in good health (not recorded which). Sequenced material: blood, either unsorted or a sorted T cell fraction (not recorded which). The chain couples TRBV13 to TRBJ2-7; possible D gene TRBD1, 6 bases. CDR3 DNA: TGTGCCAGCAGCCCGTCGACAGGTAGCTCCTACGAGCAGTACTTC. Amino acids: CASSPSTGSSYEQYF.